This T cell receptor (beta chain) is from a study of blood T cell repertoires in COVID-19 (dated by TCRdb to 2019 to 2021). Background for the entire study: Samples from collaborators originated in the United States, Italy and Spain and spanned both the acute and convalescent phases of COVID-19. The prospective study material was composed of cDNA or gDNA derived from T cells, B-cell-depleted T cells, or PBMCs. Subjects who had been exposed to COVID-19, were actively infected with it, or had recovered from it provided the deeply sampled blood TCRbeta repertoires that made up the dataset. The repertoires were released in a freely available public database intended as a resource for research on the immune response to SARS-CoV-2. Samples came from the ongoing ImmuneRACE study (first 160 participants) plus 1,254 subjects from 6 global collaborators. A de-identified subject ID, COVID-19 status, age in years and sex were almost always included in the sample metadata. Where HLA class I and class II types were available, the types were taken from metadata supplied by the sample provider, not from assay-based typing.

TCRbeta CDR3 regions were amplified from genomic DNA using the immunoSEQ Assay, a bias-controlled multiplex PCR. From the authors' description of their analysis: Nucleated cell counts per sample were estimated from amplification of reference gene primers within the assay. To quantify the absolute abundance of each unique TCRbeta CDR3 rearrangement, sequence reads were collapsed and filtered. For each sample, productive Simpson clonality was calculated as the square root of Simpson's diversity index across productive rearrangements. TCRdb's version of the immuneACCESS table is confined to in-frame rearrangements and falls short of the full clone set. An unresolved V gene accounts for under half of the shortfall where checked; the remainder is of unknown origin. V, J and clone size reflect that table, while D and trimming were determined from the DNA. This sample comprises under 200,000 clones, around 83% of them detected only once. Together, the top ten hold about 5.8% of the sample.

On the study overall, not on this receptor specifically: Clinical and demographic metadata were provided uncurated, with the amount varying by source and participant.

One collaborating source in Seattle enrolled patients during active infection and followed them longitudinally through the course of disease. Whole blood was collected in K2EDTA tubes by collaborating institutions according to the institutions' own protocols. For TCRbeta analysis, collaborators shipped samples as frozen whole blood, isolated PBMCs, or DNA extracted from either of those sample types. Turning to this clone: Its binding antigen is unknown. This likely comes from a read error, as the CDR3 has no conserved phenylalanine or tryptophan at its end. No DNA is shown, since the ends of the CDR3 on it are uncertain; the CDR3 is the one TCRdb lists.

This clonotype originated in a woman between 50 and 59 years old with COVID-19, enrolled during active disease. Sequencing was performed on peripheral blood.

The CDR3 region reads CAWSVPPVCG. This chain is built from TRBV30 and TRBJ2-7; no DNA check was done on the table's D call, TRBD2. The CDR3 totals 10 residues, both ends included. CDR1 and CDR2 were assigned from the germline V gene (reference sequence) as GTSNPN and SVGIG.